This TCR beta chain derives from a study of shared clonotypes between healthy human individuals. The split of CD4+ cells yielded CD45RA+ naive and CD45RA-negative memory subsets. Repertoires were generated with immunoSEQ multiplex PCR, while TCRdb's copy carries only in-frame clones and drops some. The sample contains around 1 million clones, approximately 80% of which appear only once. The germline V and J ends were trimmed by 0 bases and 3 bases, with 5 bases remaining between them. CDR1 is LNHNV and CDR2 is YYDKDF in the germline V gene (reference sequence). The CDR3 spans 13 residues. The receptor's source is a man aged 18 to 29 in good health. The J gene is TRBJ1-1, the V gene TRBV15; D remains unclear. Sequenced input: memory CD4+ T cells sorted from blood. Documented subset: CD45RA-negative fraction. CDR3 nucleotides: TGTGCCACCAGCAGAGACTTCGACACTGAAGCTTTCTTT. Encoded protein: CATSRDFDTEAFF.